The source of this T cell receptor beta chain is a study of response to subunit inactivated influenza vaccine. Regarding the study as a whole: Each seasonal flu vaccination may recruit only limited new T cells, authors suggested.

This clonotype was found a few times. Its antigen is still unknown. One entry per CDR3 protein, called by TCRdb with MiXCR from the RT-PCR reads. The sample shows 710,000 or so distinct CDR3 sequences, around 14% of them seen only once. Trimming removed 7 bases from V and 7 bases from J; junction bases left unmatched: 8. The CDR3 extends over 14 amino acids. CDR1 and CDR2 from the germline V gene are SGHRS and YFSETQ. This material consisted of PBMCs from blood, taken about 13 days after vaccination. This clonotype was sampled from a man in his fifties or sixties who received an inactivated influenza vaccine. The chain uses TRBV5-1 and TRBJ1-6; the match to TRBD1 covers 7 bases. The CDR3 region has the DNA TGCGCCAGCTGCCCGGGACAGCAGAATTCACCCCTCCACTTT. Its translation: CASCPGQQNSPLHF. Based on the CDR3 plus reference TRBV5-1 and TRBJ1-6, the full variable domain is KAGVTQTPRYLIKTRGQQVTLSCSPISGHRSVSWYQQTPGQGLQFLFEYFSETQRNKGNFPGRFSGRQFSNSRSEMNVSTLELGDSALYLCASCPGQQNSPLHFGNGTRLTVT.